The 7 T cell receptor beta chains presented below share a single source sample, sequenced in a study of post-analysis software for immune sequencing data. Whole-study results and caveats: In patients, TRBV5-6, TRBV5-1 and TRBV20-1 belonged to roughly 5 TRBV segments found more frequently than in controls.

Built from TCR beta cDNA, the libraries had unique molecular identifiers in them. TCRdb reprocessed the PCR reads via MiXCR and lists one record per CDR3 protein. The table includes 550,000 to 700,000 distinct CDR3 sequences, roughly two fifths detected once. For these receptors, no antigen is known. Sequencing input: blood. These receptor sequences come from a girl aged 5 to 17 with multiple sclerosis.

This chain joins TRBV7-8 and TRBJ2-5; D ambiguous. The DNA end favors TRBJ2-7, so the J call may be wrong. The CDR3 length is 17 residues. Germline assignment: CDR1 SGHVS and CDR2 FQNEAQ. In DNA form, the CDR3 reads TGTGCCAGCAGCTTATTCTTAGCCGGCCCACAAAGCTCCGAGCAGTACTTC. Its protein product is CASSLFLAGPQSSEQYF.

The chain joins TRBV5-6 to TRBJ1-5; D unclear. Germline loops: CDR1 SGHDT, CDR2 YYEEEE. The CDR3 length is 15 residues. Trimming removed 2 bases from V and 3 bases from J, with 12 bases in between. This chain's CDR3 is CASSFQQSPNQPQHF. As DNA, the CDR3 is TGTGCCAGCAGCTTTCAACAGAGCCCCAATCAGCCCCAGCATTTT.

The chain links TRBV10-3 to TRBJ2-7; D not resolved. The germline gives CDR1 ENHRY, CDR2 SYGVKD. V was shortened by 2 bases and J by 3 bases, with 11 bases between the two germline ends. The CDR3 runs 14 residues. CDR3 sequence (DNA): TGTGCCATCAGTGAGCCGGCACGGTTCTACGAGCAGTACTTC. Its protein is CAISEPARFYEQYF.

This clonotype was seen only a few times. The chain joins TRBV7-9 to TRBJ2-1; TRBD2 matches at 9 bases. Germline V gene sequence: CDR1 SEHNR, CDR2 FQNEAQ (reference sequence). The trim removed 5 bases at V and 4 bases at J, leaving 6 bases unmatched. The CDR3 loop spans 15 amino acids. CDR3 protein: CASSPQTSGYNEQFF. The CDR3 DNA is TGTGCCAGCAGCCCCCAGACTAGCGGATACAATGAGCAGTTCTTC.

The chain joins TRBV6-6 to TRBJ1-6; 9 bases map to TRBD1. There are 15 residues in the CDR3. CDR1 and CDR2 from the germline V gene are MNHNY and SVGAGI (reference sequence). V was clipped by 5 bases and J by 5 bases; unmatched bases: 4. The CDR3 region is CASSPGQGDNSPLHF. Written as DNA, the CDR3 is TGTGCCAGCAGTCCGGGACAGGGTGATAATTCACCCCTCCACTTT.

On this clonotype itself: Since a much larger clone is just one base distant, this may be a read error. The rearrangement links TRBV12-3 or TRBV12-4 to TRBJ2-1; 12 bases fit TRBD2. The J call may be wrong; the DNA end is better matched by TRBJ2-7. The CDR3 extends over 14 amino acids. Here the CDR3 reads CASRGLAGYNEQYF. In nucleotides, the CDR3 is TGTGCCAGCAGAGGACTAGCGGGGTACAATGAGCAGTACTTC.

As DNA, the CDR3 is TGTGCCAGCAGTTCCCGGGAGACTAGCGGCGCTACCTACGAGCAGTACTTC. Protein: CASSSRETSGATYEQYF. The gene calls are TRBV12-3 or TRBV12-4 and TRBJ2-7, with 9 bases aligning to TRBD2. Germline trimming cut 4 bases from V and 2 bases from J; bases unmatched to any gene: 12. This CDR3 has 17 amino acids.